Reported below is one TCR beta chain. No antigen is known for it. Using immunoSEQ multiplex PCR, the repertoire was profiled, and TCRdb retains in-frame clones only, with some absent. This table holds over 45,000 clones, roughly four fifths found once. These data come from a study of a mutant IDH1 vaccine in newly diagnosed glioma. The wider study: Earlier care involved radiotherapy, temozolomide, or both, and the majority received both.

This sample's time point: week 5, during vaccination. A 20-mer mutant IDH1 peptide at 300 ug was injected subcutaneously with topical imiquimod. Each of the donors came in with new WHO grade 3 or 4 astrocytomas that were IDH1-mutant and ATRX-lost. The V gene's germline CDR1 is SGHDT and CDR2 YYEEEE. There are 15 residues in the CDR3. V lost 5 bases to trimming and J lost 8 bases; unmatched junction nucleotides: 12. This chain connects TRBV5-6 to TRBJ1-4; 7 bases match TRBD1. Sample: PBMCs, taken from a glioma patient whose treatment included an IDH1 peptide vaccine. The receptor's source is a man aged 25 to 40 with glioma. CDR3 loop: CASRTRGGVGEKLFF. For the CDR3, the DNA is TGTGCCAGCAGGACGAGAGGGGGCGTTGGAGAAAAACTGTTTTTT.